Listed below are T cell receptor beta chains from one sample, sequenced in a study of Graves' ophthalmopathy and Graves' hyperthyroidism. TCRdb reanalysed the multiplex PCR reads using MiXCR and keeps one entry per CDR3 protein. Among about 420,000 distinct CDR3 sequences listed, around a fifth were seen once. The sample comprised peripheral blood. The receptor set was obtained from a woman younger than 30 with stable Graves' hyperthyroidism. Both conserved end residues are part of each CDR3. A D gene is named only where the DNA matches it firmly.

V,J,D,CDR3
TRBV11-2,TRBJ2-5,.,CASSLPHWYIQETQYF
TRBV6-5,TRBJ2-7,.,CASSSRVPYEQYF
TRBV28,TRBJ2-5,TRBD1,CASRPGTGRWETQYF
TRBV7-2,TRBJ2-2,.,CASSLTRQPGGAGELFF
TRBV5-5,TRBJ2-5,.,CASSLTLGPLSQETQYF
TRBV4-1,TRBJ2-7,.,CASSQEIWLANNEQYF
TRBV7-9,TRBJ1-2,TRBD1,CASSAQGAAGYTF
TRBV11-2,TRBJ2-2,TRBD2,CASSLEGLAGNTGELCF
TRBV20-1,TRBJ2-5,.,CSAHPGLGEETQYF
TRBV20-1,TRBJ2-1,.,CSAPDGATGLNEQFF
TRBV6-5,TRBJ1-2,.,CASSRDGYGYTF
TRBV28,TRBJ1-6,TRBD1,CASSATGSYNSPLHF
TRBV12-3/TRBV12-4,TRBJ1-1,TRBD1,CASGLGQFRPEAFF
TRBV6-6,TRBJ2-5,.,CASSLRDSPQETQYF
TRBV19,TRBJ1-1,.,CARPDGIQPLAFF
TRBV5-1,TRBJ2-2,TRBD2,CASSLGLAAQNTGELFF
TRBV7-2,TRBJ2-2,.,CASSLMGAHTGELFF
TRBV2,TRBJ2-5,.,CASSAPAQETQYF
TRBV28,TRBJ1-2,TRBD1,CASSRTGDTYGYTF
TRBV30,TRBJ1-6,.,CACGPNSPLHF
TRBV13,TRBJ2-7,TRBD2,CASSLGLAGGSRDEQYF
TRBV20-1,TRBJ2-5,TRBD2,CSARVGEGRETQYF
TRBV6-1,TRBJ1-5,.,CASKPPQPQHF
TRBV20-1,TRBJ2-5,TRBD2,CSAARGTSAVVGETQYF
TRBV7-2,TRBJ2-7,TRBD2,CASSQSGRVYEQYF
TRBV6-1,TRBJ2-7,.,CASSETLTGSYEQYF
TRBV7-3,TRBJ1-1,.,CASSAQGLGFTEAFF
TRBV29-1,TRBJ2-5,TRBD1,CSTQGARETQYF
TRBV11-2,TRBJ2-5,TRBD2,CASTISSGGQETQYF
TRBV20-1,TRBJ1-2,TRBD1,CSARDLTGRRTYGYTF
TRBV6-1,TRBJ1-6,.,CASREDGNSPLHF